These 10 T cell receptor beta chains share one sample of origin, sequenced in a study of CD8 T cells in ankylosing spondylitis. Study-wide points: Ankylosing spondylitis blood seemed to carry a telltale TCR beta motif made of several highly homologous variants.

In TCRdb, the 5' RACE reads were re-called with MiXCR into one record per CDR3 protein. The sample lists roughly 450,000 distinct CDR3 sequences, approximately 26% seen once, with roughly 0.8% in the top ten. Their antigens are not known. Sequences were obtained from blood, either unsorted or a sorted T cell fraction (not recorded which). All receptors come from a male donor with ankylosing spondylitis.

The chain recombines TRBV7-9 with TRBJ2-3; no clear D gene. Germline CDR1 is SEHNR and CDR2 is FQNEAQ (reference sequence). V shed 2 bases and J shed 10 bases, with 10 bases lying between them. CDR3 size: 12 residues. This CDR3 reads CASSLSLEAQYF. The CDR3 nucleotides are TGTGCCAGCAGCTTAAGTCTCGAGGCGCAGTATTTT.

This CDR3 is CASSYGGGRTGELFF. CDR3 nucleotides: TGTGCCAGCAGCTATGGAGGGGGTCGAACCGGGGAGCTGTTTTTT. V usage is TRBV5-5 and J usage is TRBJ2-2; D assignment may be TRBD1 or TRBD2 (6 bases each). The CDR3 spans 15 residues. The V gene lost 3 bases and the J gene lost 5 bases, with 14 bases spanning the gap. Germline V lookup: CDR1 SGHKS, CDR2 YYEKEE (reference sequence).

The sample holds a few counts of this clonotype. The rearrangement links TRBV5-5 to TRBJ2-7, with D tentatively TRBD2 (6 bases). Germline V gives CDR1 SGHKS, CDR2 YYEKEE (reference sequence). The CDR3 is made up of 16 amino acids. Between the trimmed V and J ends, which lost 4 bases and 1 base, there was a span of 18 bases. CDR3: CASSPRPGVVSYEQYF. The CDR3 DNA sequence: TGTGCCAGCAGCCCAAGGCCGGGAGTCGTGTCCTACGAGCAGTACTTC.

The table lists this clonotype with a few counts. This rearrangement joins TRBV11-2 to TRBJ2-3; D ambiguous. Germline V gene data show CDR1 as SGHAT and CDR2 as FQNNGV. Trimming cost V 5 bases and J 6 bases, with 15 bases left between them. CDR3 length equals 14 residues. CDR3 DNA sequence: TGTGCCAGCAGCGCCCGAGGAGACCGGGATACGCAGTATTTT. It codes for CASSARGDRDTQYF.

The chain combines TRBV29-1 with TRBJ1-2; 9 bases agree with TRBD1. There are 14 residues in the CDR3. V trimming: 3 bases; J trimming: 5 bases; junction bases outside the gene matches: 7. Germline-derived CDR1 and CDR2 are SQVTM and ANQGSEA. The chain's CDR3 is CSVDPTGTGYGYTF. CDR3 nucleotide sequence: TGCAGCGTTGACCCGACCGGGACAGGGTATGGCTACACCTTC.

V and J are TRBV12-3 or TRBV12-4 and TRBJ1-1, with TRBD1 identical over 8 bases. Trimming took 6 bases from V and 3 from J; bases not matched to a gene: 6. The CDR3 loop spans 14 amino acids. CDR3 amino acids: CASSLATGDTEAFF. DNA for the CDR3: TGTGCCAGCAGCCTCGCGACAGGGGACACTGAAGCTTTCTTT.

This chain connects TRBV7-9 to TRBJ2-1; 11 bases line up with TRBD2. The J segment lost 14 bases and the V segment lost 7 bases, leaving 13 bases of the junction unmatched. This CDR3 comprises 14 residues. In germline, CDR1 is SEHNR, CDR2 FQNEAQ (reference sequence). CDR3: CASNSGTSGTWEFF. In nucleotides, the CDR3 is TGTGCCAGCAACTCCGGGACTAGCGGAACCTGGGAGTTCTTC.

The chain uses TRBV11-2 and TRBJ2-7; tentatively, D is TRBD1 (5 bases). V was shortened by 5 bases and J by 0 bases, with 11 bases between the two germline ends. The CDR3 is made up of 14 amino acids. Germline V gives CDR1 SGHAT, CDR2 FQNNGV. The CDR3 bases are TGTGCCAGCAGCAAGGGGTTCAGCTCCTACGAGCAGTACGTC. Its protein product is CASSKGFSSYEQYV.

The genes are TRBV11-2 and TRBJ2-4; the match to TRBD2 covers 7 bases. The length of the CDR3 is 13 residues. The V gene end was trimmed by 5 bases and the J gene end by 8 bases; junction bases not matched to a gene: 6. CDR1 and CDR2 (germline): SGHAT, FQNNGV. As DNA, the CDR3 is TGTGCCAGCAGCCCCGTCGGGGGGTACATTCAGTACTTC. It translates to CASSPVGGYIQYF. Filled out from reference TRBV11-2 and TRBJ2-4, the complete variable domain reads EAGVAQSPRYKIIEKRQSVAFWCNPISGHATLYWYQQILGQGPKLLIQFQNNGVVDDSQLPKDRFSAERLKGVDSTLKIQPAKLEDSAVYLCASSPVGGYIQYFGAGTRLSVL.

This clonotype has only a few counts. The chain employs TRBV24-1 and TRBJ2-3; the match to TRBD1 covers 9 bases. The J segment lost 3 bases and the V segment lost 3 bases, leaving 3 bases of the junction unmatched. The length of the CDR3 is 15 residues. Germline CDR1 is KGHDR and CDR2 is SFDVKD. The CDR3 loop is CATSDPGTGTDTQYF. The CDR3 DNA sequence: TGTGCCACCAGTGATCCCGGGACAGGGACAGATACGCAGTATTTT.